This T cell receptor (beta chain) came from a study of blood T cell repertoires in COVID-19. For the study at large: The United States, Italy and Spain supplied acute and convalescent COVID-19 samples.

Per the germline V gene, CDR1 is SGHVS and CDR2 is FQNEAQ. The CDR3 loop spans 17 amino acids. The ends lost 5 bases at V and 3 bases at J; junction bases unmatched: 12. Only in-frame clones appear in the TCRdb table, and some are missing; sequencing was by immunoSEQ multiplex PCR. The top ten hold 2.3% of the sample, which has some 360,000 clones, 80% to 90% seen once. This TCR was sampled from a woman aged 60-70 years with COVID-19, enrolled during active disease. Sequenced: peripheral blood. The chain couples TRBV7-8 to TRBJ1-2, with 10 bases fitting TRBD1. CDR3 in DNA: TGTGCCAGCAGCCCCGGCCGGGGACAGGGGAGCTACTATGGCTACACCTTC. Its protein product is CASSPGRGQGSYYGYTF.